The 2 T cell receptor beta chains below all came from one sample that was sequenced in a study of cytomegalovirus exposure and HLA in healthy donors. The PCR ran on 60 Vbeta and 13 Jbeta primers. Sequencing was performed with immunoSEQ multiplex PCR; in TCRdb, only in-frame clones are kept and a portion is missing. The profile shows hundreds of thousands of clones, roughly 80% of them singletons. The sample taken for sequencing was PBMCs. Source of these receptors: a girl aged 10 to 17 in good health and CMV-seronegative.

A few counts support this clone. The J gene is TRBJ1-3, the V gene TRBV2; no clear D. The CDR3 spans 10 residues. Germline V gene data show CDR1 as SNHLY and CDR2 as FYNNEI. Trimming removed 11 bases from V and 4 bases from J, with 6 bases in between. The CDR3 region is CAFRGNTIYF. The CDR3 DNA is TGTGCCTTTCGGGGAAACACCATATATTTT.

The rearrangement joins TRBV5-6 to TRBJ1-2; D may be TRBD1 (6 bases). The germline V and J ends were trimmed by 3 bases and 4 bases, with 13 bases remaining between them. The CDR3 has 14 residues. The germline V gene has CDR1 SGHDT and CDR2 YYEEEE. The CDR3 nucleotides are TGTGCCAGCAGCTCGGTTGCGGGGGCCTATGGCTACACCTTC. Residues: CASSSVAGAYGYTF.